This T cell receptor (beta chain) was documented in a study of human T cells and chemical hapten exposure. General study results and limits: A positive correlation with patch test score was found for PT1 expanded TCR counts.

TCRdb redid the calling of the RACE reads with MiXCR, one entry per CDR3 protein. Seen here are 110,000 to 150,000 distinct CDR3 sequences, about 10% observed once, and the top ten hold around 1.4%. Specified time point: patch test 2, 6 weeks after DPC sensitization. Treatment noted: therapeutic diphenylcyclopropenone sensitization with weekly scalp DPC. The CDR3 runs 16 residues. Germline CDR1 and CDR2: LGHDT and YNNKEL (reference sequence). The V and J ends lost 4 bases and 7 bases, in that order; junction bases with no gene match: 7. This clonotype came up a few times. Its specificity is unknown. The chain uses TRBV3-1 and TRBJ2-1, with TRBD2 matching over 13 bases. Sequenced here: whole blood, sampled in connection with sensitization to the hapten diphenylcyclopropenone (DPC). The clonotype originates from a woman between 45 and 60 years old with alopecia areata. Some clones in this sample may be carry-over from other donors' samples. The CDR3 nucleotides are TGTGCCAGCAGCCTAGGGACTAGCGGGACTTATAATGAGCAGTTCTTC. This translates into CASSLGTSGTYNEQFF.